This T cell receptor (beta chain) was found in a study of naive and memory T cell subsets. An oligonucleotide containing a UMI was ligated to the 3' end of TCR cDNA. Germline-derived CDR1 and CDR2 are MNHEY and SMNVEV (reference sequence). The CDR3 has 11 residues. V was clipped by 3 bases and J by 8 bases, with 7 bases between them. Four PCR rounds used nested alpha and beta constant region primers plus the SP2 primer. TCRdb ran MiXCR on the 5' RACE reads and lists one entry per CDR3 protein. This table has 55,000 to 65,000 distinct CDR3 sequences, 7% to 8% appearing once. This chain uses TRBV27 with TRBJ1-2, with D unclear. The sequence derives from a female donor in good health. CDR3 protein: CASSFRGGYTF. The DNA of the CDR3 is TGTGCCAGCAGTTTTCGAGGGGGCTACACCTTC.